This TCR beta chain is drawn from a study of cytomegalovirus exposure and HLA in healthy donors. Study-wide results and caveats: Immune exposure was documented only through CMV serostatus. Using a false discovery rate of 0.05, a later analysis showed that approximately 18,000 TCR beta sequences were associated with HLA alleles. Later analysis suggested links between common viral pathogens and several top significant clusters.

About this clone itself: Its target is not known.

The germline CDR1 and CDR2 sequences are GTSNPN and SVGIG (reference sequence). Trimming shortened V by 2 bases and J by 10 bases, and 10 bases separated the two germline ends. CDR3 length: 11 amino acids. The PCR made use of 60 Vbeta and 13 Jbeta primers. Method: immunoSEQ multiplex PCR; TCRdb's copy keeps in-frame clones and lacks some. The sample yields approximately 160,000 clones, under 90% seen once. The TCR comes from a man aged 25-45 years in good health and CMV-seropositive. The V call is TRBV30, the J call TRBJ2-3, with D perhaps matching TRBD2 (6 bases). Sequencing was carried out using PBMCs. CDR3 nucleotide sequence: TGTGCCTGGAGTATGGGGGAGGCGCAGTATTTT. It encodes CAWSMGEAQYF.